This T cell receptor (beta chain) is drawn from a study of blood T cell repertoires in COVID-19. Study-wide background: Italy, Spain and the United States were the sources of the convalescent and acute COVID-19 samples. PBMCs, B-cell-depleted T cells, or T cells were the source of the cDNA or gDNA that made up the material.

Some clones are missing from TCRdb's copy, which holds only in-frame ones; the method was immunoSEQ multiplex PCR. The sample lists over 250,000 clones; around 90% were seen once. Germline-derived CDR1 and CDR2 are MNHEY and SMNVEV (reference sequence). Trimming cost V 0 bases and J 8 bases, with 16 bases left between them. The CDR3 runs to 15 residues. This chain joins TRBV27 and TRBJ1-2; the D gene is possibly TRBD1 (5 bases). The sample taken for sequencing was peripheral blood. The sequence was collected from a man aged 50 to 60 with acute or convalescent COVID-19. As DNA, the CDR3 is TGTGCCAGCAGTTTATCGACTACGGGGGGGTCGGGCTACACCTTC. Its translation: CASSLSTTGGSGYTF.